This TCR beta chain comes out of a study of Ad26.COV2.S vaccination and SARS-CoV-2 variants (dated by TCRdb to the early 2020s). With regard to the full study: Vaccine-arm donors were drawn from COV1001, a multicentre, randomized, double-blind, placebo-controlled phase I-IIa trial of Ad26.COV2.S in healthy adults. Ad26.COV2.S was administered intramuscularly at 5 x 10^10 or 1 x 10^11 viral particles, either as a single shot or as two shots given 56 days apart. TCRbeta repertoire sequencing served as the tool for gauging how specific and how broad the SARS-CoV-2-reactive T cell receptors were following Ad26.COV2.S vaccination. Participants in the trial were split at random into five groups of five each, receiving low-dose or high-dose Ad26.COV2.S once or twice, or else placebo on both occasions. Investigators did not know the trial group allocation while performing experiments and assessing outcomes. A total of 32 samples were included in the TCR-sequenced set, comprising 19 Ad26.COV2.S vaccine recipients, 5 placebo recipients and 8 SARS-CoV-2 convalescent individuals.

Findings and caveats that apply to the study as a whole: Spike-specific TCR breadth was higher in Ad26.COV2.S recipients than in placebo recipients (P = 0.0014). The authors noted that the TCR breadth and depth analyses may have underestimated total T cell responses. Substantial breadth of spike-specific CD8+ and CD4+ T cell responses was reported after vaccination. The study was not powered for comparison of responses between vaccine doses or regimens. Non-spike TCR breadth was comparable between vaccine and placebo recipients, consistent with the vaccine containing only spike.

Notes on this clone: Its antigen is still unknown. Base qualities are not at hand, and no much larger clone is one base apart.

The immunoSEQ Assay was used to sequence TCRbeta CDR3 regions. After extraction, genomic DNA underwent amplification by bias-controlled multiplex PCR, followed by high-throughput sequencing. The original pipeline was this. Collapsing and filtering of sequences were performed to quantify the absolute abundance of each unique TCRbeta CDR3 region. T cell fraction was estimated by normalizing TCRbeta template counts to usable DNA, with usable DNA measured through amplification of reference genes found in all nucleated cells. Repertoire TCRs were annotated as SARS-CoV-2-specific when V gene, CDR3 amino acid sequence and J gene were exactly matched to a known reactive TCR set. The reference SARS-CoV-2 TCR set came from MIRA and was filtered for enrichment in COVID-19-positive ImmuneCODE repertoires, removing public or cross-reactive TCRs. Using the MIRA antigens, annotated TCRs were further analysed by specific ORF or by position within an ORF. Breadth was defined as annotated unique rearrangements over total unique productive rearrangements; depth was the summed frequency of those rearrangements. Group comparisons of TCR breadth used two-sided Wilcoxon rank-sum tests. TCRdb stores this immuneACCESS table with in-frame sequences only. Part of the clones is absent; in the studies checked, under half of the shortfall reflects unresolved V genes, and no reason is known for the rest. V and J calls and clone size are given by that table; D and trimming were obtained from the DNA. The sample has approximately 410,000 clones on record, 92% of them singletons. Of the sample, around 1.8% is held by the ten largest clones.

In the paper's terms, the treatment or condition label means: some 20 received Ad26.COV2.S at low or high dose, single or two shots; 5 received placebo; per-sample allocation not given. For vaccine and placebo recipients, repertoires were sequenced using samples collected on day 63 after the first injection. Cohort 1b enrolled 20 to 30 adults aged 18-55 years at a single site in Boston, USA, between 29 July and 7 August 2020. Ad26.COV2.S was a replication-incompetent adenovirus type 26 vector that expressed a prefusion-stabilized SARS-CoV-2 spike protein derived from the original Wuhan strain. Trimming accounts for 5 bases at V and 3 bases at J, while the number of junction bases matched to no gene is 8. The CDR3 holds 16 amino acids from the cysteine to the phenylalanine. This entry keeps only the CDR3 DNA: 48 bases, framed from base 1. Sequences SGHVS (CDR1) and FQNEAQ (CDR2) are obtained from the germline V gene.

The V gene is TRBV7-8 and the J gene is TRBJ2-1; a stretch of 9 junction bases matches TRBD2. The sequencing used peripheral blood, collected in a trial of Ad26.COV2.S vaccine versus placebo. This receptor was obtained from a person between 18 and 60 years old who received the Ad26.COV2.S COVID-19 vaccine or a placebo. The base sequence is TGTGCCAGCAGCCCCAGGGGACTAGCCGTCTACAATGAGCAGTTCTTC. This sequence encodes CASSPRGLAVYNEQFF.